Below are 31 T cell receptor beta chains sequenced from a single sample in a study of T cells in Graves' hyperthyroidism and ophthalmopathy. There were TCR beta CDR3 regions amplified from RNA transcripts. HTBI primers were the set used in a first-round RT-PCR of the TCR CDR3. TCRdb re-derived calls from the multiplex PCR reads in MiXCR, one entry per CDR3 protein. In the table there are approximately 620,000 distinct CDR3 sequences, 16% of which are singletons. The sequencing input was blood. The receptor set was obtained from a woman aged 40 to 49 with Graves' ophthalmopathy.

With respect to this clonotype: It may be a read error: a sequence one base away is much more abundant. The chain combines TRBV29-1 with TRBJ2-7; 8 positions agree with TRBD2. The CDR3 contains 13 residues. CDR1 and CDR2 from the germline V gene are SQVTM and ANQGSEA. CDR3 loop: CSVGGAATGERYF. CDR3 nucleotide sequence: TGCAGCGTCGGGGGGGCTGCTACAGGCGAGCGGTACTTC.

V usage is TRBV20-1 and J usage is TRBJ2-3; D might be TRBD2 (7 bases). There are 16 residues in the CDR3. V lost 1 base and J lost 6, with 20 bases in between. Germline lookup yields CDR1 DFQATT and CDR2 SNEGSKA (reference sequence). The CDR3 DNA is TGCAGTGCTAGAGTTGGGGTAGGGGGGGGAGGGGATACGCAGTATTTT. It codes for CSARVGVGGGGDTQYF.

The CDR3, as DNA: TGTGCCAGCAGCTTGCTACTCCCTGGCACAGATACGCAGTATTTT. This translates into CASSLLLPGTDTQYF. V is TRBV7-8 and J is TRBJ2-3, with D hard to call. Looked up from germline, CDR1 is SGHVS and CDR2 is FQNEAQ. This CDR3 region has 15 residues. Trimming took off 3 bases at V and 1 base at J, with 11 bases between the two ends.

A remark on this clonotype: A much bigger clone sits one base away, suggesting this may be a read error. The rearrangement links TRBV2 to TRBJ1-1; D not resolved. Trimming pared 2 bases from V and 3 bases from J, leaving 7 bases between. The CDR3 contains 13 residues. CDR1 is SNHLY and CDR2 is FYNNEI in the germline V gene. The CDR3 bases are TGTGCCAGCAGTGAAAGACCGTACACTGAAGCTTTCTTT. This codes for CASSERPYTEAFF.

The V call is TRBV14, the J call TRBJ2-1; 12 positions agree with TRBD2. Germline trimming cut 4 bases from V and 4 bases from J; bases unmatched to any gene: 5. Germline CDR1 and CDR2: SGHDN and FVKESK. The CDR3 totals 16 residues. The chain's CDR3 is CASSPLLAGGYNEQFF. The CDR3 DNA is TGTGCCAGCAGCCCCTTACTAGCGGGAGGATACAATGAGCAGTTCTTC.

The rearrangement joins TRBV20-1 to TRBJ2-2, with unresolved D. V lost 6 bases to trimming and J lost 4 bases, with 12 bases between them. Germline V gene sequence: CDR1 DFQATT, CDR2 SNEGSKA (reference sequence). The CDR3 has 13 residues. In nucleotides, the CDR3 is TGCAGTGCCCAGAGGCCCCGCACCGGGGAGCTGTTTTTT. This gives the protein CSAQRPRTGELFF.

The genes are TRBV20-1 and TRBJ1-1; D is perhaps TRBD1 (5 bases). The CDR3 runs to 16 residues. CDR1 and CDR2 from the germline V gene are DFQATT and SNEGSKA (reference sequence). Trimming took off 6 bases at V and 0 bases at J, with 20 bases between the two ends. The CDR3 nucleotides read TGCAGTGCCCCCAGGGAGGGAGTCACCATGAACACTGAAGCTTTCTTT. Translation gives CSAPREGVTMNTEAFF.

This clonotype was counted at least ten times. V gene TRBV18 combines with J gene TRBJ2-1; D not resolved. Trimming removed 0 bases at V and 7 bases at J, with 4 bases between. The CDR3 spans 12 residues. Germline CDR1 is KGHSH and CDR2 is LQKENI. Written as DNA, the CDR3 is TGTGCCAGCTCACCACCAGGGAATGAGCAGTTCTTC. It is translated as CASSPPGNEQFF.

The CDR3 here is CASSLGSYTGELFF. The CDR3 region has the DNA TGTGCCAGCAGCTTAGGAAGCTACACCGGGGAGCTGTTTTTT. The V gene is TRBV7-9, the J gene TRBJ2-2, with unresolved D. The CDR3 loop spans 14 amino acids. Trimming left V 1 base short and J 3 bases short, with 6 bases between. Germline lookup yields CDR1 SEHNR and CDR2 FQNEAQ (reference sequence). Full variable domain (rest looked up from reference TRBV7-9 and TRBJ2-2): DTGVSQNPRHKITKRGQNVTFRCDPISEHNRLYWYRQTLGQGPEFLTYFQNEAQLEKSRLLSDRFSAERPKGSFSTLEIQRTEQGDSAMYLCASSLGSYTGELFFGEGSRLTVL.

This clonotype was seen at least ten times. The chain employs TRBV28 and TRBJ1-2; 9 nucleotides line up with TRBD1. J lost 6 bases, V lost 6 bases, and 11 bases had no gene match. Germline loops: CDR1 MDHEN, CDR2 SYDVKM. The CDR3 runs 15 residues. CDR3: CASSPFRDRVNGYTF. CDR3 coding DNA: TGTGCCAGCAGCCCATTTAGGGACAGGGTAAATGGCTACACCTTC.

The V gene is TRBV20-1, the J gene TRBJ2-7, with 10 bases that match TRBD2. This CDR3 has 16 residues. Looked up from germline, CDR1 is DFQATT and CDR2 is SNEGSKA (reference sequence). V lost 8 bases to trimming and J lost 2 bases; unmatched junction nucleotides: 15. The CDR3 region is CSLAGGRSGDTYEQYF. The CDR3 coding sequence is TGCAGTTTAGCGGGGGGCAGAAGCGGGGATACCTACGAGCAGTACTTC.

This clonotype occurred many times. The chain is built from TRBV5-6 and TRBJ1-1; maybe TRBD1 (5 bases). Per the germline V gene, CDR1 is SGHDT and CDR2 is YYEEEE. V was shortened by 2 bases and J by 1 base, with 9 bases between the two germline ends. The CDR3 consists of 14 residues. The CDR3 sequence is CASSFGQANTEAFF. CDR3 nucleotides: TGTGCCAGCAGCTTTGGACAAGCGAACACTGAAGCTTTCTTT.

Ten or more counts support this clonotype. The V and J genes are TRBV19 and TRBJ1-2; D not certain. V lost 7 bases and J 1 base, leaving 16 bases between the germline ends. Germline CDR1 reads LNHDA; CDR2 reads SQIVND (reference sequence). This CDR3 has 15 amino acids. CDR3 in amino acids: CASKPDANFNYGYTF. The CDR3 nucleotides read TGTGCCAGTAAGCCGGACGCAAACTTTAACTATGGCTACACCTTC.

This clonotype was counted ten times or more. The chain has TRBV6-1 and TRBJ2-7; 15 bases are shared with TRBD2. Unmatched junction bases numbered 6, after V lost 8 bases and J lost 4 bases. The CDR3 length is 15 residues. Germline-derived CDR1 and CDR2 are MNHNS and SASEGT. The CDR3 loop is CASAEGLAGGYEQYF. As DNA, the CDR3 is TGTGCCAGCGCTGAAGGACTAGCGGGAGGGTACGAGCAGTACTTC.

This clonotype has a count of ten or more. V usage is TRBV28 and J usage is TRBJ1-1; tentatively, D is TRBD1 (6 bases). This CDR3 region has 11 residues. V was cut by 8 bases and J by 8 bases, with 12 bases left in between. The V gene's germline CDR1 is MDHEN and CDR2 SYDVKM. The CDR3 protein is CASGDRLEAFF. In DNA form, the CDR3 reads TGTGCCAGCGGTGACAGGTTAGAAGCTTTCTTT.

This clonotype was found a few times. This rearrangement joins TRBV3-1 to TRBJ2-2; 9 bases are shared with TRBD2. The germline CDR1 and CDR2 sequences are LGHDT and YNNKEL (reference sequence). The length of the CDR3 is 19 residues. V dropped 0 bases and J dropped 1; count of bases not matched to a gene: 9. The CDR3 DNA sequence: TGTGCCAGCAGCCAAGATTGGCGGGGGGGCCGAGGGAACACCGGGGAGCTGTTTTTT. Its protein product is CASSQDWRGGRGNTGELFF.

The chain carries TRBV6-2 or TRBV6-3 and TRBJ1-1, with D possibly being TRBD1 (5 bases). The CDR3 is made up of 14 amino acids. V was shortened by 6 bases and J by 1 base, with 12 bases between the two germline ends. Germline values: CDR1 MNHEY, CDR2 SVGEGT. CDR3 coding DNA: TGTGCCAGCAGCCCGGGACGTAAGAACACTGAAGCTTTCTTT. Protein sequence: CASSPGRKNTEAFF.

This clonotype was counted ten times or more. The rearrangement links TRBV5-6 to TRBJ2-1; 14 bases are a match to TRBD2. The CDR3 has 20 residues. Germline CDR1 and CDR2: SGHDT and YYEEEE. V lost 0 bases to trimming and J lost 4 bases; unmatched junction nucleotides: 12. The DNA of the CDR3 is TGTGCCAGCAGCTTGGCCGGGGGACTAGCGGGAGAGGCGTTTTACAATGAGCAGTTCTTC. Translated: CASSLAGGLAGEAFYNEQFF.

Of note for this clonotype: Just one base apart from a much larger clone, this may be a read error. The chain uses TRBV20-1 and TRBJ1-1; 8 nucleotides line up with TRBD1. This CDR3 spans 16 amino acids. The junction had 13 bases not matched to a gene; V was cut back by 7 bases and J by 0 bases. Germline V lookup: CDR1 DFQATT, CDR2 SNEGSKA (reference sequence). For the CDR3, the DNA is TGCAGTGTTAGGGGACAGGTCCTTCACATGAACACTGAAGCTTTCTTT. It translates to CSVRGQVLHMNTEAFF.

Turning to this clonotype: Compared with germline, one end of the junction differs, possibly owing to a read error. The rearrangement joins TRBV7-9 to TRBJ2-6, with TRBD2 identical over 9 bases. This CDR3 has 18 residues. Germline V CDR1 and CDR2: SEHNR, FQNEAQ (reference sequence). CDR3 coding DNA: TGTGCCAGCAGCTCCGGGGTAGCGGGAGTGTCTGGGGCCAACGTCCTGACCTTC. Its protein product is CASSSGVAGVSGANVLTF.

Concerning this clonotype itself: As the CDR3 is not closed by the conserved phenylalanine or tryptophan, this likely results from a read error. V and J are TRBV12-3 or TRBV12-4 and TRBJ1-3; TRBD1 is a possible D gene (6 bases). Between the trimmed V and J ends, which lost 1 base and 4 bases, there was a span of 11 bases. The CDR3 has 15 amino acids. CDR3 bases: TGTGCCAGCAGTTTAGGGGGGCAAGTAGGAAACACCATATATCTT. This encodes CASSLGGQVGNTIYL.

This clonotype was observed at least ten times. CDR3 in amino acids: CASTQDRGALYEQYF. The DNA for the CDR3 is TGTGCCAGCACCCAGGACAGGGGGGCTCTCTACGAGCAGTACTTC. The chain has TRBV6-1 and TRBJ2-7, with TRBD1 identical over 10 bases. CDR3 length: 15 amino acids. With V trimmed by 7 bases and J by 3 bases, 9 bases remained unmatched. CDR1 MNHNS and CDR2 SASEGT come from the germline V gene.

At least ten counts were recorded for this clonotype. V is TRBV5-1 and J is TRBJ2-1; tentatively, D is TRBD2 (6 bases). CDR3 size: 18 residues. V was clipped by 0 bases and J by 2 bases, with 18 bases between them. Germline loops: CDR1 SGHRS, CDR2 YFSETQ. CDR3 loop: CASSLAPVASATYNEQFF. CDR3 sequence (DNA): TGCGCCAGCAGCTTGGCCCCTGTGGCTAGCGCAACCTACAATGAGCAGTTCTTC.

J is TRBJ2-3 and V is TRBV20-1; 9 nucleotides agree with TRBD1. The germline V gene encodes CDR1 DFQATT and CDR2 SNEGSKA (reference sequence). The V gene end was trimmed by 3 bases and the J gene end by 0 bases; junction bases not matched to a gene: 4. The CDR3 totals 15 residues. CDR3 bases: TGCAGTGCTAGCCCGGGACAGGGAAGCACAGATACGCAGTATTTT. This sequence encodes CSASPGQGSTDTQYF.

In its sample, this clonotype was seen many times. The chain is built from TRBV20-1 and TRBJ2-5; tentative D call: TRBD2 (7 bases). CDR1 is DFQATT, CDR2 SNEGSKA, per germline (reference sequence). This CDR3 contains 14 residues. Deletions cut 2 bases from V and 4 bases from J, with 14 bases between. The CDR3 DNA sequence: TGCAGTGCTAGACAGGGTGGGGGGGCAGAGACCCAGTACTTC. Translation: CSARQGGGAETQYF.

This chain links TRBV4-1 with TRBJ2-2; 8 bases are a match to TRBD1. This CDR3 comprises 16 residues. V trimming: 3 bases; J trimming: 1 base; junction bases outside the gene matches: 4. The germline CDR1 and CDR2 sequences are MGHRA and YSYEKL. The CDR3 sequence: CASSHQGTGNTGELFF. CDR3 DNA: TGCGCCAGCAGCCACCAAGGGACAGGGAACACCGGGGAGCTGTTTTTT.

This clonotype has at least ten counts. The chain combines TRBV18 with TRBJ1-1; D not resolved. CDR1 and CDR2 from the germline V gene are KGHSH and LQKENI. With 4 bases removed from V and 0 bases from J, the gap between germline ends came to 9 bases. The CDR3 totals 14 residues. CDR3 loop: CASSLAVMNTEAFF. For the CDR3, the DNA is TGTGCCAGCTCACTTGCAGTTATGAACACTGAAGCTTTCTTT. Combining the CDR3 with reference TRBV18 and TRBJ1-1 gives the whole variable domain NAGVMQNPRHLVRRRGQEARLRCSPMKGHSHVYWYRQLPEEGLKFMVYLQKENIIDESGMPKERFSAEFPKEGPSILRIQQVVRGDSAAYFCASSLAVMNTEAFFGQGTRLTVV.

The chain is built from TRBV7-9 and TRBJ2-3; the D is unclear. The CDR3 totals 15 residues. Trimming removed 7 bases at V and 2 bases at J, with 16 bases between. Germline V gives CDR1 SEHNR, CDR2 FQNEAQ (reference sequence). CDR3 region: CASTLGRLSTDTQYF. As DNA, the CDR3 is TGTGCCAGCACGCTAGGACGACTGTCCACAGATACGCAGTATTTT.

This clonotype was counted at least ten times. The chain joins TRBV29-1 to TRBJ1-2, with 8 positions matching TRBD1. CDR1 and CDR2 from the germline V gene are SQVTM and ANQGSEA. J gave up 5 bases and V 7 bases, and 18 bases lay outside the gene matches. The CDR3 is 16 residues long. This chain's CDR3 is CSADPPGLTGGYGYTF. The CDR3 coding sequence is TGCAGCGCTGACCCTCCCGGACTTACAGGGGGATATGGCTACACCTTC. Full variable domain (remainder filled in from reference TRBV29-1 and TRBJ1-2): SAVISQKPSRDICQRGTSLTIQCQVDSQVTMMFWYRQQPGQSLTLIATANQGSEATYESGFVIDKFPISRPNLTFSTLTVSNMSPEDSSIYLCSADPPGLTGGYGYTFGSGTRLTVV.

This clonotype was counted at least ten times. The chain couples TRBV11-2 to TRBJ2-7; D tentatively fits TRBD1 or TRBD2 (5 bases each). V was trimmed by 3 bases and J by 6 bases, leaving 6 bases between them. The V gene's germline CDR1 is SGHAT and CDR2 FQNNGV. The CDR3 totals 11 residues. Here the CDR3 DNA reads TGTGCCAGCAGCTTCGGGACCGAGCAGTACTTC. Amino acids: CASSFGTEQYF.

This clonotype was observed at least ten times. The V call is TRBV30, the J call TRBJ1-5, with 10 nucleotides matching TRBD1. Germline assignment: CDR1 GTSNPN and CDR2 SVGIG (reference sequence). V trimming: 1 base; J trimming: 2 bases; junction bases outside the gene matches: 8. The CDR3 covers 17 residues. CDR3 sequence: CAWSEDRGFRGNQPQHF. CDR3 sequence (DNA): TGTGCCTGGAGTGAGGACAGGGGGTTTAGGGGCAATCAGCCCCAGCATTTT.